These T cell receptor beta chains were read from a single sample in a study of CD8+ T cells in alopecia areata. The repertoire was sequenced with immunoSEQ multiplex PCR; TCRdb's copy has only in-frame clones and lacks some. Altogether 100,000 to 150,000 clones are present, roughly 50% being singletons, with the ten largest covering roughly 20%. Sequenced material: CD8+ T cells sorted from blood, taken at week 0. These receptors originate from a human donor with alopecia areata. CDR3s include the opening cysteine and the closing phenylalanine or tryptophan. D genes are given only for firm matches. Part of the rows lack a size; the others show once, few, many or a class for expanded clones.

v_call	clone_size	d_call	j_call	cdr3_nt	cdr3_aa
TRBV14	few	NA	TRBJ1-1	TGTGCCAGCAGCCAAGGGGCCCGGAACACTGAAGCTTTCTTT	CASSQGARNTEAFF
TRBV7-8	NA	NA	TRBJ2-1	TGTGCCAGCAGCTCGAGCCCCCTCAACAATGAGCAGTTCTTC	CASSSSPLNNEQFF
TRBV9	NA	NA	TRBJ2-5	TGTGCCAGCAGCGAGGGGGACACCCAAGAGACCCAGTACTTC	CASSEGDTQETQYF
TRBV10-3	few	NA	TRBJ2-7	TGTGCCATCAGTGGCGGGACGGGCTACGAGCAGTACTTC	CAISGGTGYEQYF
TRBV13	NA	NA	TRBJ1-6	TGTGCCAGCAGTTCCACACCCTATAATTCACCCCTCCACTTT	CASSSTPYNSPLHF
TRBV7-9	few	TRBD1	TRBJ1-4	TGTGCCAGCAGCTCGCACCGGACAGGGCCAACTAATGAAAAACTGTTTTTT	CASSSHRTGPTNEKLFF
TRBV27	NA	NA	TRBJ2-1	TGTGCCAGCAGTACAGACTCGGGGTCCCGTCCCTCCCATGAGCAGTTCTTC	CASSTDSGSRPSHEQFF
TRBV27	NA	NA	TRBJ2-7	TGTGCCAGCAGTGAAGATGTTGTCTCCTACGAGCAGTACTTC	CASSEDVVSYEQYF
TRBV11-2	few	NA	TRBJ1-1	TGTGCCAGCAGCTTTAGAGTTAGGACTGAAGCTTTCTTT	CASSFRVRTEAFF
TRBV6-1	NA	NA	TRBJ1-5	TGTGCCAGCAGTCCTCGGGAATCCTCCAATCAGCCCCAGCATTTT	CASSPRESSNQPQHF
TRBV7-9	NA	TRBD1	TRBJ2-5	TGTGCCAGCAGCCCAGGACAGGGCTACCGGGGAGAGACCCAGTACTTC	CASSPGQGYRGETQYF